The clone carrying this T cell receptor beta chain turned up a few times. Its antigen remains unknown. These data are taken from a study of blood T cells in healthy people across ages. General study findings and limits: Roughly linear declines in TCR beta diversity per million T cells occurred with age. Conclusively comparing naive with antigen-experienced cells was impossible with unsorted PBMCs.

CDR1 and CDR2 from the germline V gene are DFQATT and SNEGSKA (reference sequence). The junction had 7 bases not matched to a gene; V was cut back by 2 bases and J by 7 bases. The CDR3 totals 14 residues. It was with a sample-barcoded 5' primer and a J-beta primer mix that a second PCR of roughly 7 to 12 cycles was run. TCRdb re-derived calls from the 5' RACE reads in MiXCR, one entry per CDR3 protein. This sample carries some 890,000 distinct CDR3 sequences, under 35% of them seen once, and the ten largest clones take 10% to 13%. These same records also appear under a second study, on T cells of mothers and their children. From that report: Some 2.7 million TCR beta reads per child versus over 8 million per mother. Related mother-child pairs showed slightly, non-significantly higher overlap than unrelated pairs.

The sequence was collected from a woman in her 40s in good health. The chain couples TRBV20-1 to TRBJ2-1, with 8 nucleotides matching TRBD2. Sequenced: blood. The DNA for the CDR3 is TGCAGTGCTAGAAGCAGCGGGGGCCTAAATGAGCAGTTCTTC. It encodes CSARSSGGLNEQFF.